The 16 T cell receptor beta chains presented below share a single source sample, sequenced in a study of blood T cell repertoires in COVID-19. Clones were read by immunoSEQ multiplex PCR, and TCRdb kept only the in-frame ones, dropping some. Among approximately 320,000 clones listed, over 85% were seen once. The sequencing input was peripheral blood. The source of these receptors is a woman in her 30s with COVID-19, enrolled during active disease.

This clone was counted between two and nine times. The chain recombines TRBV5-6 with TRBJ1-1; 8 bases map to TRBD1. The germline gives CDR1 SGHDT, CDR2 YYEEEE. V dropped 0 bases and J dropped 7; count of bases not matched to a gene: 11. The CDR3 loop spans 16 amino acids. CDR3 loop: CASSLGPWAGGLEAFF. Written as DNA, the CDR3 is TGTGCCAGCAGCTTGGGGCCGTGGGCAGGGGGCCTTGAAGCTTTCTTT.

The table lists this clone with a few counts. The genes are TRBV7-9 and TRBJ2-7, with a tentative D call TRBD2 (5 bases). The CDR3 spans 15 residues. The germline V and J ends were trimmed by 5 bases and 2 bases, with 16 bases remaining between them. Germline CDR1 and CDR2: SEHNR and FQNEAQ (reference sequence). The CDR3 spells CASSPRAPMTYEQYF. In DNA, the CDR3 is TGTGCCAGCAGCCCGAGGGCTCCGATGACCTACGAGCAGTACTTC.

The CDR3 coding sequence is TGTGCCAGCAGCTTTCTAAGTCCAGGCCGACAGAACACTGAAGCTTTCTTT. Amino acids: CASSFLSPGRQNTEAFF. The chain links TRBV11-2 to TRBJ1-1; no reliable D call. The germline V gene has CDR1 SGHAT and CDR2 FQNNGV. The V gene lost 3 bases and the J gene lost 1 base, with 18 bases spanning the gap. The CDR3 consists of 17 residues.

V is TRBV18 and J is TRBJ2-1; D uncertain. This CDR3 spans 11 amino acids. Trimming removed 5 bases at V and 9 bases at J, with 8 bases between. Germline V gives CDR1 KGHSH, CDR2 LQKENI. Written as DNA, the CDR3 is TGTGCCAGCTCAATTTCCGTTGAGCAGTTCTTC. It is translated as CASSISVEQFF.

The chain is built from TRBV10-3 and TRBJ1-1; D remains unclear. The CDR3 runs to 12 residues. The ends were cut back, 4 bases at V and 3 bases at J, with 6 bases in the middle. In germline, CDR1 is ENHRY, CDR2 SYGVKD. CDR3: CAISVRDTEAFF. Here the CDR3 DNA reads TGTGCCATCAGTGTACGGGACACTGAAGCTTTCTTT.

The chain joins TRBV7-6 to TRBJ2-7; 7 nucleotides line up with TRBD2. V was clipped by 5 bases and J by 4 bases; unmatched bases: 5. CDR3 size: 13 residues. Germline CDR1 and CDR2: SGHVS and FNYEAQ. The CDR3: CASSGGVDYEQYF. The CDR3 DNA reads TGTGCCAGCAGCGGGGGGGTGGATTACGAGCAGTACTTC.

CDR3 in DNA: TGTGCCAGCAGAGGGGGCCAGAACTATGGCTACACCTTC. Translated, it gives CASRGGQNYGYTF. The chain has TRBV6-5 and TRBJ1-2; TRBD1 agrees at 7 bases. CDR1 MNHEY and CDR2 SVGAGI come from the germline V gene. The CDR3 is made up of 13 amino acids. J was trimmed by 2 bases and V by 6 bases; bases with no gene match: 3.

The chain uses TRBV5-4 and TRBJ2-2, with a tentative D call TRBD1 (6 bases). The V and J ends lost 3 bases and 4 bases respectively, with 16 bases between them. The V gene's germline CDR1 is SGHNT and CDR2 YYREEE (reference sequence). The CDR3 sequence is 16 residues long. This chain's CDR3 is CASSSYTGLSTGELFF. The DNA of the CDR3 is TGTGCCAGCAGCTCGTACACAGGGTTGAGCACCGGGGAGCTGTTTTTT.

The genes are TRBV7-2 and TRBJ2-3; D not resolved. CDR1 and CDR2 (germline): SGHTA, FQGNSA. The V end was cut by 2 bases, the J end by 5 bases, with 14 bases between. The CDR3 totals 15 residues. CDR3 region: CASSLSSSAGDTQYF. The CDR3 nucleotides are TGTGCCAGCAGCTTAAGTTCCTCAGCAGGAGATACGCAGTATTTT. The variable domain in full, with the rest retrieved from reference TRBV7-2 and TRBJ2-3, is GAGVSQSPSNKVTEKGKDVELRCDPISGHTALYWYRQSLGQGLEFLIYFQGNSAPDKSGLPSDRFSAERTGGSVSTLTIQRTQQEDSAVYLCASSLSSSAGDTQYFGPGTRLTVL.

The chain joins TRBV7-9 to TRBJ1-2; no reliable D call. CDR3 length: 14 amino acids. CDR1 and CDR2 (germline): SEHNR, FQNEAQ (reference sequence). Trimming cost V 5 bases and J 4 bases, with 14 bases left between them. DNA for the CDR3: TGTGCCAGCAGCCCTGGTCGGGGTCTCTATGGCTACACCTTC. It encodes CASSPGRGLYGYTF.

V and J are TRBV5-1 and TRBJ2-2; D gene unclear. The CDR3 runs 12 residues. CDR1 and CDR2 (germline): SGHRS, YFSETQ. The chain's CDR3 is CATPTNTGELFF. As DNA, the CDR3 is TGCGCAACCCCTACGAACACCGGGGAGCTGTTTTTT. The full variable domain, rest sourced from reference TRBV5-1 and TRBJ2-2, is KAGVTQTPRYLIKTRGQQVTLSCSPISGHRSVSWYQQTPGQGLQFLFEYFSETQRNKGNFPGRFSGRQFSNSRSEMNVSTLELGDSALYLCATPTNTGELFFGEGSRLTVL.

The chain is built from TRBV7-8 and TRBJ1-1; D is perhaps TRBD1 (5 bases). This CDR3 contains 16 residues. CDR1 SGHVS and CDR2 FQNEAQ come from the germline V gene. Trimming shortened V by 0 bases and J by 11 bases, and 22 bases separated the two germline ends. The CDR3 is CASSLAREPTALNAFF. The CDR3 DNA sequence: TGTGCCAGCAGCTTAGCGCGGGAACCGACAGCTCTGAACGCTTTCTTT.

The V and J genes are TRBV18 and TRBJ2-7; TRBD2 matches 7 bases. The CDR3 consists of 11 residues. Unmatched junction bases numbered 2, after V lost 6 bases and J lost 6 bases. From germline, CDR1 is KGHSH and CDR2 LQKENI. The DNA for the CDR3 is TGTGCCAGCTCCGGCGGGGGCGAGCAGTACTTC. This encodes CASSGGGEQYF.

The chain couples TRBV5-4 to TRBJ1-1; no clear D gene. CDR1 and CDR2 from the germline V gene are SGHNT and YYREEE (reference sequence). The ends were cut back, 0 bases at V and 5 bases at J, with 8 bases in the middle. The CDR3 is 13 amino acids. The CDR3 bases are TGTGCCAGCAGCTTGGGCGGGGTAACTGAAGCTTTCTTT. This codes for CASSLGGVTEAFF.

The CDR3 loop is CASSYSIAGREAFF. CDR3 bases: TGTGCCAGCAGTTACTCGATAGCGGGGAGGGAGGCTTTCTTT. The gene calls are TRBV6-5 and TRBJ1-1; the D is unclear. The CDR3 spans 14 residues. Trimming left V 0 bases short and J 11 bases short, with 16 bases between. CDR1 is MNHEY and CDR2 is SVGAGI in the germline V gene.

The chain carries TRBV28 and TRBJ1-1, with D unclear. Germline values: CDR1 MDHEN, CDR2 SYDVKM. The CDR3 has 16 amino acids. With 4 bases removed from V and 5 bases from J, the gap between germline ends came to 20 bases. Written as DNA, the CDR3 is TGTGCCAGCAGTTCGCCGGGAGTGCGGTCGGGGACTGAAGCTTTCTTT. It codes for CASSSPGVRSGTEAFF.